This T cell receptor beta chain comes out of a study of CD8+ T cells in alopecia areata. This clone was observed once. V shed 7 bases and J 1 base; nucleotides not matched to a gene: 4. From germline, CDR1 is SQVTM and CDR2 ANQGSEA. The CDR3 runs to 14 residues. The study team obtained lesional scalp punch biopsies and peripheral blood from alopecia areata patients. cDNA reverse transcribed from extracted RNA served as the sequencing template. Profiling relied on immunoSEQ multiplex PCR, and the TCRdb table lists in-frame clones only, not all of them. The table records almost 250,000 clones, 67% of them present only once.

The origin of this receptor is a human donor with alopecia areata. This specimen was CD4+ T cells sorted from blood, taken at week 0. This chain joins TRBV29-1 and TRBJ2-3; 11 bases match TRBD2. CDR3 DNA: TGCAGCGCTAATAGCGGGGGGGGCACAGATACGCAGTATTTT. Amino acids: CSANSGGGTDTQYF.